The 18 T cell receptor beta chains in this list originate from one sample, sequenced in a study of blood T cells in healthy people across ages. Then a second PCR, running roughly 7 to 11 cycles, was carried out with a sample-barcoded 5' primer and a J-beta primer mix. TCRdb re-derived calls from the 5' RACE reads in MiXCR, one entry per CDR3 protein. The repertoire consists of around 780,000 distinct CDR3 sequences, with under 30% occurring once and the leading ten covering 3%. The same data also went into a second study, on T cells of mothers and their children.

Source material: blood. The receptors here all came from a boy younger than 18 in good health.

The J gene is TRBJ1-1, the V gene TRBV4-1, with D unresolved. The germline V and J ends were trimmed by 3 bases and 6 bases, with 14 bases remaining between them. The CDR3 sequence is 14 residues long. Germline values: CDR1 MGHRA, CDR2 YSYEKL. CDR3 sequence (DNA): TGCGCCAGCAGCCATTCCTCCGGGCCGTCTGAAGCTTTCTTT. Amino acid sequence: CASSHSSGPSEAFF.

This clonotype was picked up a small number of times. This chain uses TRBV6-6 with TRBJ1-4, with D unresolved. CDR1 MNHNY and CDR2 SVGAGI come from the germline V gene (reference sequence). The CDR3 extends over 12 amino acids. V lost 4 bases and J lost 8, with 8 bases in between. The CDR3 DNA is TGTGCCAGCAGTTCGACTGTGGAAAAACTGTTTTTT. It encodes CASSSTVEKLFF.

The rearrangement joins TRBV6-2 or TRBV6-3 to TRBJ2-1; 8 bases are shared with TRBD2. The DNA end favors TRBJ2-5, so the J call may be wrong. This CDR3 spans 14 amino acids. Germline lookup yields CDR1 MNHEY and CDR2 SVGEGT. The chain's CDR3 is CASSAGTSKETQYF. The CDR3 DNA sequence: TGTGCCAGCAGCGCCGGGACTAGTAAGGAGACCCAGTACTTC.

The chain combines TRBV25-1 with TRBJ2-7; maybe TRBD2 (5 bases). V was clipped by 8 bases and J by 0 bases, with 14 bases between them. There are 14 residues in the CDR3. Germline CDR1 and CDR2: MGHDK and SYGVNS. This CDR3 reads CASRADSSSYEQYF. The CDR3 nucleotides are TGTGCCAGCCGGGCGGACTCAAGCTCCTACGAGCAGTACTTC.

A few counts support this clonotype. This rearrangement joins TRBV20-1 to TRBJ2-7; D unresolved. Trimming left V 0 bases short and J 0 bases short, with 15 bases between. Germline loops: CDR1 DFQATT, CDR2 SNEGSKA (reference sequence). The CDR3 has 16 residues. This CDR3 reads CSARDPVGQASYEQYF. CDR3 bases: TGCAGTGCTAGAGATCCCGTCGGGCAGGCCTCCTACGAGCAGTACTTC.

This rearrangement joins TRBV28 to TRBJ1-6; D may be TRBD1 (5 bases). CDR1 is MDHEN and CDR2 is SYDVKM in the germline V gene. The CDR3 is made up of 14 amino acids. The V gene lost 6 bases and the J gene lost 7 bases, with 13 bases spanning the gap. CDR3: CASSSGTVNSPLHF. Here the CDR3 DNA reads TGTGCCAGCAGCTCCGGGACGGTAAATTCACCCCTCCACTTT.

As regards this clonotype: With a much larger clone just one base away, this may be a read error. J is TRBJ2-5 and V is TRBV12-3 or TRBV12-4; 10 bases are a match to TRBD2. The CDR3 has 14 residues. The CDR3 nucleotides are TGTGCCGGCAGTCCGAGCGGGGGGGAAGAGACCCAGTACTTC. It yields the protein CAGSPSGGEETQYF.

This clonotype was counted between two and nine times. The V gene is TRBV27, the J gene TRBJ2-1; D remains unclear. V gave up 8 bases and J gave up 15 bases, with 14 bases separating them. Germline V gene lookup returns CDR1 MNHEY and CDR2 SMNVEV (reference sequence). This CDR3 is built from 10 residues. The CDR3 region has the DNA TGTGCCAGCCTTTTGACCCAACGGTTCTTC. It yields the protein CASLLTQRFF.

The V and J genes are TRBV25-1 and TRBJ1-4, with TRBD1 identical over 9 bases. The CDR3 extends over 16 amino acids. The V gene end was trimmed by 7 bases and the J gene end by 3 bases; junction bases not matched to a gene: 9. The germline V gene has CDR1 MGHDK and CDR2 SYGVNS. This CDR3 is CASKPGTGTANEKLFF. CDR3 nucleotides: TGTGCCAGCAAACCCGGGACAGGGACGGCTAATGAAAAACTGTTTTTT. The full variable domain, in which reference TRBV25-1 and TRBJ1-4 provide the parts outside the CDR3, is EADIYQTPRYLVIGTGKKITLECSQTMGHDKMYWYQQDPGMELHLIHYSYGVNSTEKGDLSSESTVSRIRTEHFPLTLESARPSHTSQYLCASKPGTGTANEKLFFGSGTQLSVL.

This clonotype was detected a few times. The V and J genes are TRBV5-5 and TRBJ2-1; D may be TRBD1 (5 bases). This CDR3 spans 15 amino acids. Germline assignment: CDR1 SGHKS and CDR2 YYEKEE (reference sequence). Trimming took 4 bases from V and 2 from J, leaving 13 bases between them. In nucleotides, the CDR3 is TGTGCCAGCAGCCTAAACACAGGAGCCTACAATGAGCAGTTCTTC. Its protein is CASSLNTGAYNEQFF.

The chain employs TRBV6-1 and TRBJ1-2; 7 bases line up with TRBD1. J gave up 4 bases and V 8 bases, and 7 bases lay outside the gene matches. This CDR3 region has 13 residues. Germline V gives CDR1 MNHNS, CDR2 SASEGT. The CDR3 DNA is TGTGCCAGCGCCCCCCGGGACAGCTATGGCTACACCTTC. Translated: CASAPRDSYGYTF.

The rearrangement links TRBV30 to TRBJ1-4; D is possibly TRBD1 (6 bases). Germline CDR1 and CDR2: GTSNPN and SVGIG (reference sequence). The CDR3 covers 16 residues. V gave up 3 bases and J gave up 4 bases, with 18 bases separating them. The CDR3 DNA follows: TGTGCCTGGAGGGGCCCCCGGACAGCGGGTAATGAAAAACTGTTTTTT. Its translation is CAWRGPRTAGNEKLFF.

This clonotype was counted a few times. V is TRBV30 and J is TRBJ2-6; no clear D. Germline V gene sequence: CDR1 GTSNPN, CDR2 SVGIG (reference sequence). The length of the CDR3 is 16 residues. V was pared by 3 bases and J by 0 bases, with 12 bases between. In nucleotides, the CDR3 is TGTGCCTGGAGCCTAGGCCTTCGCTCTGGGGCCAACGTCCTGACTTTC. Encoded protein: CAWSLGLRSGANVLTF.

The sample holds a few counts of this clonotype. The rearrangement uses TRBV5-1 and TRBJ2-5; 7 bases align to TRBD2. The CDR3 totals 15 residues. Trimming cost V 6 bases and J 6 bases; bases outside gene matches: 14. Germline V lookup: CDR1 SGHRS, CDR2 YFSETQ. CDR3 sequence (DNA): TGCGCCAGCACCTCCACGACTAGCAGTCAGAAGACCCAGTACTTC. Translating it yields CASTSTTSSQKTQYF.

The rearrangement joins TRBV9 to TRBJ2-1; the match to TRBD2 covers 11 bases. CDR3 size: 15 residues. Trimming at V came to 5 bases and at J to 4 bases, leaving 5 bases not matched to a gene. Germline values: CDR1 SGDLS, CDR2 YYNGEE. CDR3 amino acids: CASSETSGVYNEQFF. The CDR3 region has the DNA TGTGCCAGCAGTGAGACTAGCGGGGTATACAATGAGCAGTTCTTC.

The rearrangement joins TRBV5-1 to TRBJ2-5, with D possibly matching TRBD2 (6 bases). Germline loops: CDR1 SGHRS, CDR2 YFSETQ. The V and J ends lost 5 bases and 4 bases respectively, with 12 bases between them. This CDR3 has 13 amino acids. CDR3 nucleotides: TGCGCCAGCAGGTGGAGGGATGGAGAGACCCAGTACTTC. Its translation is CASRWRDGETQYF.

This clonotype has only a few counts. V usage is TRBV7-9 and J usage is TRBJ1-1; tentatively, D is TRBD1 (6 bases). The CDR3 has 15 residues. From germline, CDR1 is SEHNR and CDR2 FQNEAQ (reference sequence). V lost 4 bases to trimming and J lost 3 bases, with 15 bases between them. The CDR3 is CASSSQGVWDTEAFF. The CDR3 nucleotides are TGTGCCAGCAGCTCACAGGGTGTCTGGGACACTGAAGCTTTCTTT.

The rearrangement joins TRBV20-1 to TRBJ1-1, with 8 bases lining up with TRBD1. V gave up 3 bases and J gave up 3 bases; unmatched junction bases: 6. CDR1 is DFQATT, CDR2 SNEGSKA, per germline (reference sequence). The CDR3 contains 14 residues. CDR3 in DNA: TGCAGTGCTAGGACAGGGGAGTCGGACACTGAAGCTTTCTTT. This translates into CSARTGESDTEAFF.